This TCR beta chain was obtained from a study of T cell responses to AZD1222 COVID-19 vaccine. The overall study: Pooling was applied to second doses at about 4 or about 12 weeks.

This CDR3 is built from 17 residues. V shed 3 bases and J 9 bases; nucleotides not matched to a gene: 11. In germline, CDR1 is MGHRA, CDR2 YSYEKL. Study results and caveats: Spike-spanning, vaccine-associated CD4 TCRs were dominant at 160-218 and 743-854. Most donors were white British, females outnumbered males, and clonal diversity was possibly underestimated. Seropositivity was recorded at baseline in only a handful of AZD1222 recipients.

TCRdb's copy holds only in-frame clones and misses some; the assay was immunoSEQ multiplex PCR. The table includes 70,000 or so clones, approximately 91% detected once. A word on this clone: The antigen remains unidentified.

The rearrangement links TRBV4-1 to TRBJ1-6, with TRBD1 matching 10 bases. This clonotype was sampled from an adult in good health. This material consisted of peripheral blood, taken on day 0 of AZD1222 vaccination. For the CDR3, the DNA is TGCGCCAGCAGCCAGGAGCCCTGGACAGGGGGACTTTCACCCCTCCACTTT. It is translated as CASSQEPWTGGLSPLHF.